Following are 6 T cell receptor beta chains from one sample sequenced in a study of cytomegalovirus exposure and HLA in healthy donors. The PCR employed 60 Vbeta primers together with 13 Jbeta primers. Measured with immunoSEQ multiplex PCR; TCRdb has only the in-frame clones, and not every one. The sample features 70,000 to 90,000 clones, with 3% to 4% in its top ten. Input material: PBMCs. The receptors were gathered from a man aged 18 to 30 in good health and CMV-seropositive.

The chain uses TRBV19 and TRBJ1-5, with unresolved D. Germline V CDR1 and CDR2: LNHDA, SQIVND (reference sequence). The CDR3 contains 12 residues. The V end lost 3 bases, the J end lost 6 bases, and 6 bases lay between the germline ends. The CDR3 region has the DNA TGTGCCAGTAGTATTTCTATTCAGCCCCAGCATTTT. This sequence encodes CASSISIQPQHF.

The rearrangement joins TRBV6-1 to TRBJ1-4; TRBD1 is a possible D gene (5 bases). The CDR3 covers 17 residues. CDR1 and CDR2 (germline): MNHNS, SASEGT. V was pared by 3 bases and J by 8 bases, with 22 bases between. The CDR3 sequence is CASSEGPTSLSLEKLFF. CDR3 nucleotides: TGTGCCAGCAGTGAGGGGCCAACCTCGCTATCTTTAGAAAAACTGTTTTTT.

The chain joins TRBV7-2 to TRBJ2-7; D uncertain. The V and J ends lost 1 base and 1 base respectively, with 5 bases between them. The CDR3 sequence is 13 residues long. From germline, CDR1 is SGHTA and CDR2 FQGNSA. For the CDR3, the DNA is TGTGCCAGCAGCTTAGACGGTTCCTACGAGCAGTACTTC. It yields the protein CASSLDGSYEQYF.

Note on this clone: The junction differs from germline at one of its ends, possibly a read error. The chain joins TRBV2 to TRBJ1-3; maybe TRBD1 (5 bases). The CDR3 is 10 residues long. Germline V CDR1 and CDR2: SNHLY, FYNNEI. The chain's CDR3 is CASSVRQTAF. The CDR3 bases are TGTGCCAGCAGTGTACGACAGACCGCCTTT.

The rearrangement uses TRBV6-1 and TRBJ1-5, with TRBD1 identical over 8 bases. The CDR3 runs to 15 residues. V shed 0 bases and J 5 bases; nucleotides not matched to a gene: 3. The germline V gene encodes CDR1 MNHNS and CDR2 SASEGT. CDR3: CASSEAQGAHQPQHF. The CDR3 nucleotides read TGTGCCAGCAGTGAAGCCCAGGGGGCGCATCAGCCCCAGCATTTT.

This chain connects TRBV10-2 to TRBJ1-2; TRBD1 aligns across 8 bases. The trim removed 6 bases at V and 1 base at J, leaving 16 bases unmatched. Germline V gene lookup returns CDR1 WSHSY and CDR2 SAAADI. This CDR3 contains 18 residues. Written as DNA, the CDR3 is TGCGCCAGCAGCGGCCCCATGGTAGACAGGGGATTTAACTATGGCTACACCTTC. This codes for CASSGPMVDRGFNYGYTF.